This T cell receptor beta chain was retrieved from a study of glioma-infiltrating T cells. Study details: Glioma patients had dexamethasone for six or fewer days before surgery.

Comments on this clonotype: This may stem from a read error, because a much larger clone lies one nucleotide away.

TCR alpha and beta CDR3 regions were amplified from RNA using iRepertoire nested multiplex PCR. MiXCR, applied by TCRdb to the multiplex PCR reads, yields one record per CDR3 protein. Of a few hundred thousand distinct CDR3 sequences listed, roughly 41% are singletons. The germline CDR1 and CDR2 sequences are MDHEN and SYDVKM. This CDR3 comprises 15 residues. The V gene is TRBV28, the J gene TRBJ2-1; 8 bases match TRBD1. The TCR sequence derives from a human donor with low-grade glioma or glioblastoma, undergoing nonglioma brain surgery, or in good health (not recorded which). The specimen was glioma tissue, nonneoplastic brain tissue, or PBMCs (not recorded which). CDR3 nucleotide sequence: TGTGCCAGCAGTCTAAGACAGGGGCTTCACAGTGAGGAGTTCTTC. Amino acid sequence: CASSLRQGLHSEEFF.